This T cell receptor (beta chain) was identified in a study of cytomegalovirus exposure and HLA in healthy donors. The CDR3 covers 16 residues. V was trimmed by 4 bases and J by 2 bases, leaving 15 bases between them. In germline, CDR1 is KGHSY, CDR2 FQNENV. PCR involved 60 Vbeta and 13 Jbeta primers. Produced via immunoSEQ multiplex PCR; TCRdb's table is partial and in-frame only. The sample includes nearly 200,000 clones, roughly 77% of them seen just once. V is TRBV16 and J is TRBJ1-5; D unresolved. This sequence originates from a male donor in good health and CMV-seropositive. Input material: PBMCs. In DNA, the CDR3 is TGTGCCAGCAGCCCCCTTAAGAACGGGGGCAATCAGCCCCAGCATTTT. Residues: CASSPLKNGGNQPQHF. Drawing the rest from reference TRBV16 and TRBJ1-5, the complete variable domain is GEEVAQTPKHLVRGEGQKAKLYCAPIKGHSYVFWYQQVLKNEFKFLISFQNENVFDETGMPKERFSAKCLPNSPCSLEIQATKLEDSAVYFCASSPLKNGGNQPQHFGDGTRLSIL.